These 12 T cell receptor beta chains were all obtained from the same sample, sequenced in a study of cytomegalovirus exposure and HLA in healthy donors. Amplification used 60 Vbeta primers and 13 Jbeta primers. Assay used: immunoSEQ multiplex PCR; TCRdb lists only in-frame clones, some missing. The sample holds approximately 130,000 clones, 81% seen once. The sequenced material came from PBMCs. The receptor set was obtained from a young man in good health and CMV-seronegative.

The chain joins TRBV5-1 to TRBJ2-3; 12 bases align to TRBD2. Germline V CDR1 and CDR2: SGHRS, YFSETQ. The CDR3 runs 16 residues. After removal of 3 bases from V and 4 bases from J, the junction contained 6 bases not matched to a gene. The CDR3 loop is CASSSASGGASDTQYF. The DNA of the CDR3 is TGCGCCAGCAGCTCAGCTAGCGGGGGGGCATCAGATACGCAGTATTTT.

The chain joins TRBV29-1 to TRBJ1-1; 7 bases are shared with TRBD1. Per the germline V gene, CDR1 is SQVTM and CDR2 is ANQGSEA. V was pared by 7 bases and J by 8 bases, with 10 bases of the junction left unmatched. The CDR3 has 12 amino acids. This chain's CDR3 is CSASPQGPEAFF. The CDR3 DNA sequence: TGCAGCGCCTCTCCACAGGGGCCAGAAGCTTTCTTT. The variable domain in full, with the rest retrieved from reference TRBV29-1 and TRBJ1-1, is SAVISQKPSRDICQRGTSLTIQCQVDSQVTMMFWYRQQPGQSLTLIATANQGSEATYESGFVIDKFPISRPNLTFSTLTVSNMSPEDSSIYLCSASPQGPEAFFGQGTRLTVV.

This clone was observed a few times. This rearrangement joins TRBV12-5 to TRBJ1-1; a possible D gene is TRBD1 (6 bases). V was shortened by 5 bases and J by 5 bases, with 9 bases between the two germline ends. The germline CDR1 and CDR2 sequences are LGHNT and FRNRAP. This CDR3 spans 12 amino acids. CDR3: CASGIQGTEAFF. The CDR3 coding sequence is TGTGCTAGTGGTATACAGGGAACTGAAGCTTTCTTT.

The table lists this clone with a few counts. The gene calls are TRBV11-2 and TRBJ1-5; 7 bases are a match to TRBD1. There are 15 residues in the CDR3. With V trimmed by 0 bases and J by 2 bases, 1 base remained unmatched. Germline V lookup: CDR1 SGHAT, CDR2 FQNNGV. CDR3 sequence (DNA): TGTGCCAGCAGCTTAGACAGGGGGGGCAATCAGCCCCAGCATTTT. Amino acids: CASSLDRGGNQPQHF. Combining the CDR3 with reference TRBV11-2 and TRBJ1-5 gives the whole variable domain EAGVAQSPRYKIIEKRQSVAFWCNPISGHATLYWYQQILGQGPKLLIQFQNNGVVDDSQLPKDRFSAERLKGVDSTLKIQPAKLEDSAVYLCASSLDRGGNQPQHFGDGTRLSIL.

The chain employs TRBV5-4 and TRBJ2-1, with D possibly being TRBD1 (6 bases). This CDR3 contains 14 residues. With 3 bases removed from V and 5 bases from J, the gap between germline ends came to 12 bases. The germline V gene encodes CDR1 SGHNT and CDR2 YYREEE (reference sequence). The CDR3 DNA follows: TGTGCCAGCAGCTACACCGGGACACACAATGAGCAGTTCTTC. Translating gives CASSYTGTHNEQFF. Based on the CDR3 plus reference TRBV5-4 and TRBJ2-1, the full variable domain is ETGVTQSPTHLIKTRGQQVTLRCSSQSGHNTVSWYQQALGQGPQFIFQYYREEENGRGNFPPRFSGLQFPNYSSELNVNALELDDSALYLCASSYTGTHNEQFFGPGTRLTVL.

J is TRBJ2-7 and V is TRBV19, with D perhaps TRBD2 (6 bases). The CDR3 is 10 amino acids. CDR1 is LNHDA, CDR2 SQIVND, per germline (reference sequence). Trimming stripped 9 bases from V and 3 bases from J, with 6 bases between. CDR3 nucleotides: TGTGCCAGGGGACTCTACGAGCAGTACTTC. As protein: CARGLYEQYF. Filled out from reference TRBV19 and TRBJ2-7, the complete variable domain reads DGGITQSPKYLFRKEGQNVTLSCEQNLNHDAMYWYRQDPGQGLRLIYYSQIVNDFQKGDIAEGYSVSREKKESFPLTVTSAQKNPTAFYLCARGLYEQYFGPGTRLTVT.

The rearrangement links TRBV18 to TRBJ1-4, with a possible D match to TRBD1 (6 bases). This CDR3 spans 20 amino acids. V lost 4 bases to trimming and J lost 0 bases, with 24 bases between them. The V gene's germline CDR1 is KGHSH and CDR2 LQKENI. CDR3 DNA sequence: TGTGCCAGCTCACTTAACTCACGACGAGGGGGACCAGCAACTAATGAAAAACTGTTTTTT. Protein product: CASSLNSRRGGPATNEKLFF.

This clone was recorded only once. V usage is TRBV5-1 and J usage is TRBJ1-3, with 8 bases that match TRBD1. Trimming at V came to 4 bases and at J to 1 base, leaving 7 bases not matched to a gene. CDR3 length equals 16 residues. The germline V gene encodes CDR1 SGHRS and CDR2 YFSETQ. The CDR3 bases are TGCGCCAGCAGCGGCGCACAGGGGGTATCTGGAAACACCATATATTTT. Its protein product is CASSGAQGVSGNTIYF. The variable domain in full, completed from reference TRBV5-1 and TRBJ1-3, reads KAGVTQTPRYLIKTRGQQVTLSCSPISGHRSVSWYQQTPGQGLQFLFEYFSETQRNKGNFPGRFSGRQFSNSRSEMNVSTLELGDSALYLCASSGAQGVSGNTIYFGEGSWLTVV.

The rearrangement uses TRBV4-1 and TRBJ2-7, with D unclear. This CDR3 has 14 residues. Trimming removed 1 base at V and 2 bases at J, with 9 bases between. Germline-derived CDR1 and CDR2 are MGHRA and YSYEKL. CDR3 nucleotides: TGCGCCAGCAGCCAAGCTCTGAGCACCTACGAGCAGTACTTC. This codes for CASSQALSTYEQYF.

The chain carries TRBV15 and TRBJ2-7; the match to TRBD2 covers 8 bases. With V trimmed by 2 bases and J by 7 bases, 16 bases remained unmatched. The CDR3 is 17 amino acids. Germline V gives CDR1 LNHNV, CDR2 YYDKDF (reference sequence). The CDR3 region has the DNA TGTGCCACCAGCAGATTACCGGGAAGCGGGGGCGTCGATGAGCAGTACTTC. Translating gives CATSRLPGSGGVDEQYF.

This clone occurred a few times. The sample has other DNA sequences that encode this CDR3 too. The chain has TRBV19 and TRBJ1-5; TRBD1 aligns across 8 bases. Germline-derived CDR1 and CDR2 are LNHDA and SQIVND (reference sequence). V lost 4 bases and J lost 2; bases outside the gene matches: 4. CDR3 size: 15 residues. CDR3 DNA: TGTGCCAGTAGTACTTGGGGACAGGGCAATCAGCCCCAGCATTTT. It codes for CASSTWGQGNQPQHF. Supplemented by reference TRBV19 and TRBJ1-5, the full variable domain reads DGGITQSPKYLFRKEGQNVTLSCEQNLNHDAMYWYRQDPGQGLRLIYYSQIVNDFQKGDIAEGYSVSREKKESFPLTVTSAQKNPTAFYLCASSTWGQGNQPQHFGDGTRLSIL.

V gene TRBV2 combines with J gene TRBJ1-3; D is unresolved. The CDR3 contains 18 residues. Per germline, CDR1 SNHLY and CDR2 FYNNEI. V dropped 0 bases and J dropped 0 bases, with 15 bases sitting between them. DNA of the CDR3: TGTGCCAGCAGTGAAGCTCCTACTAGGGTCCACTCTGGAAACACCATATATTTT. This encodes CASSEAPTRVHSGNTIYF.